Detailed here is one TCR beta chain. No antigen is known for it. The sample originates from a study of circulating and synovial CD4+ cells in juvenile arthritis. Broader study findings: Deeper sequencing increased measured overlap with synovial clonotypes.

Method: immunoSEQ multiplex PCR; TCRdb's copy keeps in-frame clones and lacks some. The table has thousands of clones, more than 75% seen once. Circulating pathogenic-like lymphocytes came from less than 10 mL of blood per patient. What was sequenced was HLA-DR+ CD4+ T cells from blood. Described subset: circulating pathogenic-like lymphocytes, sorted as HLA-DR+CD14-CD3+CD4+CD25low/- blood T cells. The TCR was taken from a human donor with juvenile idiopathic arthritis.

The CDR3 region has the DNA TGTGCCTGGACAGGGAACTATGGCTACACCTTC. Its protein is CAWTGNYGYTF. The J gene is TRBJ1-2, the V gene TRBV30; D perhaps matches TRBD1 (5 bases). This CDR3 spans 11 amino acids. Germline V CDR1 and CDR2: GTSNPN, SVGIG (reference sequence). Trimming pared 4 bases from V and 2 bases from J, leaving 5 bases between.